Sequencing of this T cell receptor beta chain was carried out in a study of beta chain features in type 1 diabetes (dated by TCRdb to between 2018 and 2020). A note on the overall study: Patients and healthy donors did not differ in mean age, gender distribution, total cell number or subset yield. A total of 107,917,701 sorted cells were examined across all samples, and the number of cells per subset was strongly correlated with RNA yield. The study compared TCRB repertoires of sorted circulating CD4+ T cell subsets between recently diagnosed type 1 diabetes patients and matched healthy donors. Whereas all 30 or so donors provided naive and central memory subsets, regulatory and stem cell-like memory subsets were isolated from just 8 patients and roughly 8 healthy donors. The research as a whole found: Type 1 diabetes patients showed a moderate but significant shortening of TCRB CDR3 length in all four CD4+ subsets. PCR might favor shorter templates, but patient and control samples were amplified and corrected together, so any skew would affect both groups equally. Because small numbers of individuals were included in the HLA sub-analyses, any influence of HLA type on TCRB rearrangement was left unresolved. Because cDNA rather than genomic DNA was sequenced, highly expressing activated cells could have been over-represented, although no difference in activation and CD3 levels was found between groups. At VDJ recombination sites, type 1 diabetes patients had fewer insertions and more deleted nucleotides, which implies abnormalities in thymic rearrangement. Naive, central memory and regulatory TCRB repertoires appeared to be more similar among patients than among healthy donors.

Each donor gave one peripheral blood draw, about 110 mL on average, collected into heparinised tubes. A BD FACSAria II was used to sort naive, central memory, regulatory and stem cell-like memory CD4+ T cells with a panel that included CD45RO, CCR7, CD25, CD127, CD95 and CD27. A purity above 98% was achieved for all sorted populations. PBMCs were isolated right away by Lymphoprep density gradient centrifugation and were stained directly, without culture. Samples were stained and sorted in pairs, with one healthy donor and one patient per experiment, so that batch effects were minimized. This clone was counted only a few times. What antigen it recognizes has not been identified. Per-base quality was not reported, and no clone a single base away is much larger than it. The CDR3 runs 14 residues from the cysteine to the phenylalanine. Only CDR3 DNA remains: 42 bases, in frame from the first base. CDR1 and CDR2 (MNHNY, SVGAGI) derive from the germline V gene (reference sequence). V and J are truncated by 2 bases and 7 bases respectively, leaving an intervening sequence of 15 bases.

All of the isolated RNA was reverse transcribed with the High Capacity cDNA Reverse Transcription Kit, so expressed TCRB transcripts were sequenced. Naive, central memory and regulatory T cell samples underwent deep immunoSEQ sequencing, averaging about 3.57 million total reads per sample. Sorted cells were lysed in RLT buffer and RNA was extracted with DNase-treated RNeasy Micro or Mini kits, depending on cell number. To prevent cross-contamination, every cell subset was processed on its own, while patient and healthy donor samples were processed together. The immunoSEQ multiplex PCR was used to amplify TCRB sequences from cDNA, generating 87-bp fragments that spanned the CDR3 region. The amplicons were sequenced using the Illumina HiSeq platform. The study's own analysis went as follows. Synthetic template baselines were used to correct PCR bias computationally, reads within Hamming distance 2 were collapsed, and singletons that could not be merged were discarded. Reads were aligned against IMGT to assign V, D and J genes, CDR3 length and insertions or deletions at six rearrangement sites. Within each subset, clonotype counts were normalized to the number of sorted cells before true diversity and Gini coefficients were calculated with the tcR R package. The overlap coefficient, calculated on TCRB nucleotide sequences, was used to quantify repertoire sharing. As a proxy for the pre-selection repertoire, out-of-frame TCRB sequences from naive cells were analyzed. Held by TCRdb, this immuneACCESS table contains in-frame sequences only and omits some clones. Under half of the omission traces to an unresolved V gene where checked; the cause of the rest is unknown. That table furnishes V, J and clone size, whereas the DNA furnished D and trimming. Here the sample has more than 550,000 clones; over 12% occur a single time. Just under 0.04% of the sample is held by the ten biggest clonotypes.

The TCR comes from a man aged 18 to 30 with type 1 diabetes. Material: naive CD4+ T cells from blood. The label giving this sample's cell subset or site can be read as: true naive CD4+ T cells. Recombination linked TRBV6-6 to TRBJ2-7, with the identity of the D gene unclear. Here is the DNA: TGTGCCAGCAGTTACCAACTGCTGCATTTAGAGCAGTACTTC. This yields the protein CASSYQLLHLEQYF.